The clone carrying this T cell receptor beta chain has a handful of counts. The germline V and J ends were trimmed by 4 bases and 0 bases, with 14 bases remaining between them. The CDR3 length is 16 residues. In germline, CDR1 is MGHRA, CDR2 YSYEKL. The data originate from a study of blood T cells in healthy people across ages. Samples each had at least 5 micrograms of total RNA extracted. A second PCR, run for about 6 to 11 cycles, used a sample-barcoded 5' primer plus a J-beta primer mix. Each cDNA molecule received a tag from a template-switch adaptor that had 12 random nucleotides. One entry per CDR3 protein, called by TCRdb with MiXCR from the 5' RACE reads. This sample carries 800,000 to 950,000 distinct CDR3 sequences, 25% to 30% of them seen once, and the ten largest clones take roughly 10%. The same specimen was also included in a second study, on T cells of mothers and their children. This second report adds: RNA was extracted, and all of it went into cDNA synthesis at around 1.4 ug per 15 ul.

Sequencing was carried out using blood. V and J are TRBV4-1 and TRBJ2-3, with no clear D. The TCR originated in a middle-aged woman in good health. CDR3 coding DNA: TGCGCCAGCAGCCCCCGGCTAGAAGGTAGCACAGATACGCAGTATTTT. Translation gives CASSPRLEGSTDTQYF.